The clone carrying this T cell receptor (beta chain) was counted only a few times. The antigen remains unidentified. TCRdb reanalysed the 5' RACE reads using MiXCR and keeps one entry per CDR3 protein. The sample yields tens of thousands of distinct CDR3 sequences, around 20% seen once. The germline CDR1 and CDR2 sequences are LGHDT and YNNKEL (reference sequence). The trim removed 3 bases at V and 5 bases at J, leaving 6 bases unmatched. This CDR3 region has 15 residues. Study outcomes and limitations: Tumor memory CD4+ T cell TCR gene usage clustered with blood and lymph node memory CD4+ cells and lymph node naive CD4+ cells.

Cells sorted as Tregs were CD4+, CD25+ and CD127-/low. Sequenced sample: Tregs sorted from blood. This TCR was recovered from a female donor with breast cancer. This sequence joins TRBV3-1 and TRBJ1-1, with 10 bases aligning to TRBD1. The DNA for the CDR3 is TGTGCCAGCAGCCATCCGACAGGGGGCCGTACTGAAGCTTTCTTT. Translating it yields CASSHPTGGRTEAFF.